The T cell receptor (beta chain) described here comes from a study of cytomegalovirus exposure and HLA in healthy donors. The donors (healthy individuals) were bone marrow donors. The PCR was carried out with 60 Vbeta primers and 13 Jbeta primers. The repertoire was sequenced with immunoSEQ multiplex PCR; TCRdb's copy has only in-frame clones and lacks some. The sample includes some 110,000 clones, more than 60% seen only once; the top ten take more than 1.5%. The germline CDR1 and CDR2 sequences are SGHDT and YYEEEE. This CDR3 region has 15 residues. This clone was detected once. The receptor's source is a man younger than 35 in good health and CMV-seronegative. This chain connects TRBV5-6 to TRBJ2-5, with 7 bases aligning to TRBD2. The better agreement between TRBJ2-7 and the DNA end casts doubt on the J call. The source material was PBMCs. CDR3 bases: TGTGCCAGCACCCTTGGGAGGGGACCAAACTACGAGCAGTACTTC. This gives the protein CASTLGRGPNYEQYF.